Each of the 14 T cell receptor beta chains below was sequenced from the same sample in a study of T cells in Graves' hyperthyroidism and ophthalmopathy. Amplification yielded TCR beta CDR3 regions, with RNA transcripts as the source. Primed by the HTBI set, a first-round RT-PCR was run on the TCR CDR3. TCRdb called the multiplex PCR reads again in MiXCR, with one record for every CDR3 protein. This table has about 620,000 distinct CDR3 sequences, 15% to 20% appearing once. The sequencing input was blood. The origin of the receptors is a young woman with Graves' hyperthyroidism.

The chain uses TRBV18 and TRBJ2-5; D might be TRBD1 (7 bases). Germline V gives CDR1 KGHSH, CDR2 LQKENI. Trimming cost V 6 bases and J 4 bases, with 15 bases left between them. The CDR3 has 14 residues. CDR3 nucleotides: TGTGCCAGCTCGGTCACAGGGGAGGTAGAGACCCAGTACTTC. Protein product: CASSVTGEVETQYF.

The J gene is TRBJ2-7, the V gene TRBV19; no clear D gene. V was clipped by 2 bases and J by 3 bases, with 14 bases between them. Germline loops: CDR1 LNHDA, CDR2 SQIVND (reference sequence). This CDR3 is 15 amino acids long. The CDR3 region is CASSIITDLLYEQYF. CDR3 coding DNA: TGTGCCAGTAGTATAATCACCGACCTTCTCTACGAGCAGTACTTC.

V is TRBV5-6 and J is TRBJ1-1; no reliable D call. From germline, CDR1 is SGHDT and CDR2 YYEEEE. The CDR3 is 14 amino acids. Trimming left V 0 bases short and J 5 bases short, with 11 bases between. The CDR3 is CASSLEEDETEAFF. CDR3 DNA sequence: TGTGCCAGCAGCTTGGAGGAGGATGAGACTGAAGCTTTCTTT.

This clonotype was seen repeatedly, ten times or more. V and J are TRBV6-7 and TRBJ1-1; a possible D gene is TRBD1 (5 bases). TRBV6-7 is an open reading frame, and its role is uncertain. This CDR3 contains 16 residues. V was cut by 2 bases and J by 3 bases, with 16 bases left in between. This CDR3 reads CASSYVHVTGDTEAFF. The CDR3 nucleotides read TGTGCCAGCAGTTACGTGCACGTGACGGGGGACACTGAAGCTTTCTTT.

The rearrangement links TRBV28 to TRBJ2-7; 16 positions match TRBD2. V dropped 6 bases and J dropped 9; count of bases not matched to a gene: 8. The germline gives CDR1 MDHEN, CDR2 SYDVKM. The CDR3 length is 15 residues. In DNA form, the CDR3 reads TGTGCCAGCAGCACCGGGACTAGCGGGAGGGCCGTGCAGTACTTC. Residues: CASSTGTSGRAVQYF. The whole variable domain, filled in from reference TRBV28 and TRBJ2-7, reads DVKVTQSSRYLVKRTGEKVFLECVQDMDHENMFWYRQDPGLGLRLIYFSYDVKMKEKGDIPEGYSVSREKKERFSLILESASTNQTSMYLCASSTGTSGRAVQYFGPGTRLTVT.

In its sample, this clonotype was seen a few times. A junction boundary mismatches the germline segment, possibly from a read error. CDR3 nucleotides: TGTAACTGTGCCGCCGGACAGTCTGGAAACAGCATATATTTT. Translation: CNCAAGQSGNSIYF. The rearrangement links TRBV30 to TRBJ1-3, with D maybe TRBD1 (6 bases). The CDR3 consists of 14 residues. Germline CDR1 reads GTSNPN; CDR2 reads SVGIG (reference sequence).

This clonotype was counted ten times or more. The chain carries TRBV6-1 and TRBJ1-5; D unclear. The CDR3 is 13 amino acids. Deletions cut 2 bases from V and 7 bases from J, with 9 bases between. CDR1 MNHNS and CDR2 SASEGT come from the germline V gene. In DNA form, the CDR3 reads TGTGCCAGCAGTGAATTCAACGAGCAGCCCCAGCATTTT. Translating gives CASSEFNEQPQHF.

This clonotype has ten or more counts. The CDR3 nucleotides are TGTGCCAGCAGCCAAAGCCTTTTAGTCGGCGAGCAGTACTTC. Amino acids: CASSQSLLVGEQYF. V is TRBV3-1 and J is TRBJ2-7, with D unresolved. V was pared by 2 bases and J by 6 bases, with 14 bases between. Germline V gene lookup returns CDR1 LGHDT and CDR2 YNNKEL (reference sequence). The CDR3 length is 14 residues.

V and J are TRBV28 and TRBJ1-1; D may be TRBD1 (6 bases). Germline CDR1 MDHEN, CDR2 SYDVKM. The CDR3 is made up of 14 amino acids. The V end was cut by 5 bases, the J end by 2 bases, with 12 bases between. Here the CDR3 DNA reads TGTGCCAGCAGTCTTACAGGGATAAACACTGAAGCTTTCTTT. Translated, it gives CASSLTGINTEAFF.

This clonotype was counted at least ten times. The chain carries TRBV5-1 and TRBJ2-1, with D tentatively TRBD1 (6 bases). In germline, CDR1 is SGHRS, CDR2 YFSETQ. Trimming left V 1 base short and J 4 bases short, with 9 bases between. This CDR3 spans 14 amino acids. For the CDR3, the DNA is TGCGCCAGCAGCTTGCGACAGGCTTACAATGAGCAGTTCTTC. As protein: CASSLRQAYNEQFF. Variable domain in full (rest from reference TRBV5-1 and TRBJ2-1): KAGVTQTPRYLIKTRGQQVTLSCSPISGHRSVSWYQQTPGQGLQFLFEYFSETQRNKGNFPGRFSGRQFSNSRSEMNVSTLELGDSALYLCASSLRQAYNEQFFGPGTRLTVL.

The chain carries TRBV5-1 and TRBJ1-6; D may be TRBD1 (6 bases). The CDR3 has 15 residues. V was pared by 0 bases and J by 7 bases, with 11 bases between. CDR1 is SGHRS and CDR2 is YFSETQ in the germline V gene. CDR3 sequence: CASSLVVRGNSPLHF. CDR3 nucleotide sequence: TGCGCCAGCAGCTTGGTTGTAAGGGGGAATTCACCCCTCCACTTT.

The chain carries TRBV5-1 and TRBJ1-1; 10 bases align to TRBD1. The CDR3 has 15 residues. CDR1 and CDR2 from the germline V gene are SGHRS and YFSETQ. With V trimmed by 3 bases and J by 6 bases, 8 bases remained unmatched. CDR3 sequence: CASSSQSGQGAEAFF. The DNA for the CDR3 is TGCGCCAGCAGCTCCCAATCTGGACAGGGGGCTGAAGCTTTCTTT.

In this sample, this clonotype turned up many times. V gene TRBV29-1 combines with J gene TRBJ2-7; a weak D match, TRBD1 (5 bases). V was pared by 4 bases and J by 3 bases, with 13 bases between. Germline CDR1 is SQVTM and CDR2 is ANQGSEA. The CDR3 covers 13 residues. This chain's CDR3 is CSVVGADSYEQYF. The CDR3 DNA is TGCAGCGTTGTGGGTGCAGACAGCTACGAGCAGTACTTC.

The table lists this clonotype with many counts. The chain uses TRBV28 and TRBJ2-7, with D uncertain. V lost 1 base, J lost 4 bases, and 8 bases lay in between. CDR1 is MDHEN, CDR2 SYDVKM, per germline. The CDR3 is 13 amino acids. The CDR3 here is CASSLYAVYEQYF. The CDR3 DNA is TGTGCCAGCAGTTTATACGCCGTTTACGAGCAGTACTTC.